The present entry profiles one TCR beta chain with its context. The antigen remains undetermined. These data are taken from a study of brain metastases from non-small cell lung cancer. Libraries were prepared by immunoSEQ multiplex PCR; TCRdb keeps only in-frame clonotypes and omits some of them. The sample shows roughly 14,000 clones, approximately 82% of them seen only once. General study results and limits: In about 60% of brain metastases, T-cell clones were expanded compared with matched primary tumors.

The sample comprised primary lung tumor tissue. This clonotype was sampled from a donor at least 40 years old with non-small cell lung cancer.

This CDR3 reads CTSSQGLSLPGLADLKPPGDTQYF. In DNA form, the CDR3 reads TGCACCAGCAGTCAAGGACTATCCCTTCCGGGACTAGCGGATTTGAAACCCCCAGGTGATACGCAGTATTTT. V is TRBV1 and J is TRBJ2-3; the listed D gene, TRBD2, was not tested against the DNA. TRBV1 is recorded as a pseudogene. CDR3 length: 24 amino acids.